The 30 T cell receptor beta chains reported below all come from one sample, sequenced in a study of cytomegalovirus exposure and HLA in healthy donors. PCR primers comprised 60 Vbeta and 13 Jbeta primers. Generated by immunoSEQ multiplex PCR, the TCRdb table keeps only in-frame clones and is missing some. The sample holds 150,000 to 200,000 clones, approximately 70% seen once. Input material: PBMCs. Every receptor here comes from a human donor in good health.

This clone was picked up one time. This likely comes from a read error, as the CDR3 has no conserved phenylalanine or tryptophan at its end. The V gene is TRBV4-2, the J gene TRBJ1-6; 7 nucleotides agree with TRBD1. The CDR3 is 15 amino acids. Germline loops: CDR1 LGHNA, CDR2 YNFKEQ. V lost 3 bases, J lost 8 bases, and 7 bases stayed unmatched. Here the CDR3 reads CASSHEGTADSPLHL. As DNA, the CDR3 is TGTGCCAGCAGCCACGAGGGGACAGCGGATTCACCCCTCCACCTT.

The chain combines TRBV11-3 with TRBJ2-7, with TRBD1 identical over 8 bases. CDR3 length equals 13 residues. Germline V CDR1 and CDR2: SGHNT, YENEEA. The J segment lost 7 bases and the V segment lost 4 bases, leaving 6 bases of the junction unmatched. CDR3 sequence (DNA): TGTGCCAGCAGCTCCCAGGGGGCTGGAGAGCAGTACTTC. The encoded protein is CASSSQGAGEQYF.

The J gene is TRBJ2-7, the V gene TRBV18; 9 positions match TRBD2. V trimming: 2 bases; J trimming: 1 base; junction bases outside the gene matches: 3. CDR1 and CDR2 from the germline V gene are KGHSH and LQKENI. The CDR3 has 15 amino acids. In DNA form, the CDR3 reads TGTGCCAGCTCACCAACGACTAGCGGTTCCTACGAGCAGTACTTC. This encodes CASSPTTSGSYEQYF.

This clone was recorded a few times. The chain uses TRBV7-8 and TRBJ1-1; 10 nucleotides line up with TRBD1. The CDR3 sequence is 15 residues long. Trimming at V came to 5 bases and at J to 1 base, leaving 4 bases not matched to a gene. Per germline, CDR1 SGHVS and CDR2 FQNEAQ. CDR3 loop: CASSDRGLGNTEAFF. The CDR3 bases are TGTGCCAGCAGCGACAGGGGGCTAGGGAACACTGAAGCTTTCTTT. The variable domain in full, completed from reference TRBV7-8 and TRBJ1-1, reads GAGVSQSPRYKVAKRGQDVALRCDPISGHVSLFWYQQALGQGPEFLTYFQNEAQLDKSGLPSDRFFAERPEGSVSTLKIQRTQQEDSAVYLCASSDRGLGNTEAFFGQGTRLTVV.

The gene calls are TRBV2 and TRBJ2-7; TRBD1 aligns across 8 bases. From germline, CDR1 is SNHLY and CDR2 FYNNEI. This CDR3 has 15 residues. The CDR3 DNA follows: TGTGCGACAGTTATGGACAGGGCGACCCTTTACGAGCAGTACTTC. Translating gives CATVMDRATLYEQYF.

The genes are TRBV5-4 and TRBJ1-6; D is unresolved. Germline V gene data show CDR1 as SGHNT and CDR2 as YYREEE (reference sequence). The V end was cut by 0 bases, the J end by 7 bases, with 23 bases between. The CDR3 totals 19 residues. CDR3 region: CASSLAAAPGSSMNSPLHF. CDR3 sequence (DNA): TGTGCCAGCAGCTTGGCGGCTGCTCCAGGCTCCTCAATGAATTCACCCCTCCACTTT.

In its sample, this clone was seen a few times. V gene TRBV29-1 combines with J gene TRBJ1-1; D perhaps matches TRBD1 (6 bases). Trimming removed 3 bases at V and 3 bases at J, with 14 bases between. This CDR3 spans 14 amino acids. Germline V gene data show CDR1 as SQVTM and CDR2 as ANQGSEA. The CDR3: CSVDRGGIDTEAFF. The CDR3 region has the DNA TGCAGCGTTGACCGGGGGGGCATCGACACTGAAGCTTTCTTT.

This clone has more than one count but fewer than ten. The chain combines TRBV7-8 with TRBJ2-7; 9 bases match TRBD2. This CDR3 has 17 residues. CDR1 SGHVS and CDR2 FQNEAQ come from the germline V gene. The V segment lost 5 bases and the J segment 3 bases; nucleotides outside the gene matches: 14. The CDR3 reads CASSVTHYERGVYEQYF. For the CDR3, the DNA is TGTGCCAGCAGCGTAACCCACTACGAGCGGGGGGTCTACGAGCAGTACTTC.

The genes are TRBV2 and TRBJ1-5; 10 bases agree with TRBD1. The germline V gene encodes CDR1 SNHLY and CDR2 FYNNEI. The CDR3 consists of 15 residues. Unmatched junction bases numbered 6, after V lost 4 bases and J lost 6 bases. The CDR3 DNA is TGTGCCAGCAGTGCCAACGACAGGGGGCGTCAGCCCCAGCATTTT. This encodes CASSANDRGRQPQHF. Complete variable domain (other parts from reference TRBV2 and TRBJ1-5): EPEVTQTPSHQVTQMGQEVILRCVPISNHLYFYWYRQILGQKVEFLVSFYNNEISEKSEIFDDQFSVERPDGSNFTLKIRSTKLEDSAMYFCASSANDRGRQPQHFGDGTRLSIL.

The gene calls are TRBV4-3 and TRBJ1-4, with 8 positions matching TRBD1. Germline loops: CDR1 LGHNA, CDR2 YSLEER. The CDR3 is made up of 21 amino acids. V was clipped by 0 bases and J by 3 bases; unmatched bases: 18. The DNA for the CDR3 is TGCGCCAGCAGCCAAGATACCGGAGGGTTTGGCAGGGGGCAGTCTAATGAAAAACTGTTTTTT. Protein: CASSQDTGGFGRGQSNEKLFF.

This chain connects TRBV6-5 to TRBJ1-1, with a tentative D call TRBD1 (6 bases). In germline, CDR1 is MNHEY, CDR2 SVGAGI. CDR3 length: 12 residues. The V end was cut by 5 bases, the J end by 6 bases, with 10 bases between. The CDR3 DNA reads TGTGCCAGCAGTCAGGGGCAGTCTGAAGCTTTCTTT. This translates into CASSQGQSEAFF.

The chain has TRBV15 and TRBJ2-3; perhaps TRBD2 as D (6 bases). Germline CDR1 reads LNHNV; CDR2 reads YYDKDF (reference sequence). The CDR3 totals 15 residues. V lost 0 bases, J lost 3 bases, and 10 bases lay in between. CDR3 DNA: TGTGCCACCAGCAGAGATCCCGGGAGTACAGATACGCAGTATTTT. Protein sequence: CATSRDPGSTDTQYF.

This chain connects TRBV6-5 to TRBJ1-2; D uncertain. V lost 5 bases and J 7 bases, leaving 17 bases between the germline ends. CDR3 size: 14 residues. From germline, CDR1 is MNHEY and CDR2 SVGAGI. The CDR3 reads CASSLEMGRFGYTF. The CDR3 DNA is TGTGCCAGCAGTCTCGAAATGGGCAGATTTGGCTACACCTTC.

The chain recombines TRBV18 with TRBJ2-5; 9 bases match TRBD1. With V trimmed by 3 bases and J by 5 bases, 10 bases remained unmatched. CDR1 and CDR2 (germline): KGHSH, LQKENI. The CDR3 length is 16 residues. CDR3 in amino acids: CASSPLQTGGGETQYF. In DNA, the CDR3 is TGTGCCAGCTCACCGCTACAAACAGGGGGCGGCGAGACCCAGTACTTC.

V usage is TRBV27 and J usage is TRBJ1-1; D is perhaps TRBD1 (6 bases). This CDR3 contains 14 residues. The V gene lost 8 bases and the J gene lost 4 bases, with 17 bases spanning the gap. CDR1 is MNHEY, CDR2 SMNVEV, per germline (reference sequence). The CDR3 is CASCIRGVGTEAFF. DNA for the CDR3: TGTGCCAGCTGTATCAGGGGTGTCGGCACTGAAGCTTTCTTT.

V usage is TRBV11-2 and J usage is TRBJ1-2; no reliable D call. The CDR3 has 14 residues. Trimming cost V 3 bases and J 8 bases, with 16 bases left between them. Germline V gene sequence: CDR1 SGHAT, CDR2 FQNNGV. In nucleotides, the CDR3 is TGTGCCAGCAGCTTTGACCAAAGCCAACTAGGCTACACCTTC. As protein: CASSFDQSQLGYTF. The complete variable domain, with remaining parts taken from reference TRBV11-2 and TRBJ1-2, reads EAGVAQSPRYKIIEKRQSVAFWCNPISGHATLYWYQQILGQGPKLLIQFQNNGVVDDSQLPKDRFSAERLKGVDSTLKIQPAKLEDSAVYLCASSFDQSQLGYTFGSGTRLTVV.

This clone was detected a few times. The J gene is TRBJ1-6, the V gene TRBV5-6; D call uncertain. V was pared by 4 bases and J by 19 bases, with 27 bases between. The CDR3 has 15 residues. Germline CDR1 SGHDT, CDR2 YYEEEE. CDR3 protein: CASSPWRSYGDSTHF. The DNA of the CDR3 is TGTGCCAGCAGCCCATGGCGGTCCTACGGCGATTCGACGCACTTT.

This clone was counted a single time. The chain couples TRBV11-3 to TRBJ1-2; TRBD1 might be the D (5 bases). V was pared by 2 bases and J by 7 bases, with 11 bases between. CDR1 SGHNT and CDR2 YENEEA come from the germline V gene. The length of the CDR3 is 13 residues. This CDR3 is CASSLPRGGGYTF. As DNA, the CDR3 is TGTGCCAGCAGCTTACCTAGGGGAGGTGGCTACACCTTC.

This chain links TRBV7-2 with TRBJ2-2; 8 bases fit TRBD1. Looked up from germline, CDR1 is SGHTA and CDR2 is FQGNSA. The CDR3 covers 16 residues. V was clipped by 5 bases and J by 1 base; unmatched bases: 6. CDR3: CASSPRGTGNTGELFF. As DNA, the CDR3 is TGTGCCAGCAGCCCACGAGGGACAGGGAACACCGGGGAGCTGTTTTTT.

This clone was counted between two and nine times. This chain connects TRBV5-4 to TRBJ1-1; maybe TRBD1 (6 bases). The CDR3 is made up of 12 amino acids. CDR1 and CDR2 (germline): SGHNT, YYREEE (reference sequence). Trimming removed 0 bases from V and 9 bases from J, with 9 bases in between. CDR3 sequence reads: CASSLERGKAFF. Here the CDR3 DNA reads TGTGCCAGCAGCTTGGAAAGGGGGAAAGCTTTCTTT.

The gene calls are TRBV5-8 and TRBJ1-1; D not resolved. Trimming took 0 bases from V and 0 from J, leaving 3 bases between them. Looked up from germline, CDR1 is SGHTS and CDR2 is YDEGEE. This CDR3 has 13 amino acids. CDR3 sequence (DNA): TGTGCCAGCAGCTTGGGGCTGAACACTGAAGCTTTCTTT. Encoded protein: CASSLGLNTEAFF.

This sequence joins TRBV27 and TRBJ1-1; the D gene is possibly TRBD1 (5 bases). V gave up 4 bases and J gave up 2 bases, with 11 bases separating them. The CDR3 runs 14 residues. In germline, CDR1 is MNHEY, CDR2 SMNVEV (reference sequence). CDR3 residues: CASSSGVSNTEAFF. The DNA of the CDR3 is TGTGCCAGCAGTTCGGGGGTAAGCAACACTGAAGCTTTCTTT.

The chain employs TRBV5-4 and TRBJ1-3; D uncertain. The ends were cut back, 0 bases at V and 0 bases at J, with 19 bases in the middle. Germline CDR1 is SGHNT and CDR2 is YYREEE (reference sequence). CDR3 length: 19 amino acids. DNA of the CDR3: TGTGCCAGCAGCTTGGCCCCCTTGGCAGGCTCGAGCTCTGGAAACACCATATATTTT. This gives the protein CASSLAPLAGSSSGNTIYF.

The genes are TRBV6-1 and TRBJ2-7, with a weak D call TRBD2 (5 bases). Per the germline V gene, CDR1 is MNHNS and CDR2 is SASEGT. The CDR3 has 17 amino acids. The germline V and J ends were trimmed by 3 bases and 3 bases, with 21 bases remaining between them. The CDR3 sequence is CASSDPGTEVLIYEQYF. The CDR3 bases are TGTGCCAGCAGTGACCCGGGAACAGAGGTCCTTATCTACGAGCAGTACTTC.

The CDR3 DNA sequence: TGTGCCCGAGGGAGGGGTGGCTACACCTTC. Amino acids: CARGRGGYTF. V is TRBV7-6 and J is TRBJ1-2; possible D gene TRBD1, 5 bases. V shed 11 bases and J shed 7 bases, with 11 bases lying between them. The CDR3 consists of 10 residues. Germline CDR1 and CDR2: SGHVS and FNYEAQ. The full variable domain, with the rest looked up from reference TRBV7-6 and TRBJ1-2, is GAGVSQSPRYKVTKRGQDVALRCDPISGHVSLYWYRQALGQGPEFLTYFNYEAQQDKSGLPNDRFSAERPEGSISTLTIQRTEQRDSAMYRCARGRGGYTFGSGTRLTVV.

The chain uses TRBV9 and TRBJ1-3, with D unclear. V was shortened by 2 bases and J by 0 bases, with 6 bases between the two germline ends. CDR3 size: 14 residues. CDR1 is SGDLS and CDR2 is YYNGEE in the germline V gene. CDR3 amino acids: CASSVEASGNTIYF. The CDR3 bases are TGTGCCAGCAGCGTGGAGGCCTCTGGAAACACCATATATTTT.

This chain links TRBV15 with TRBJ2-7; TRBD2 matches 9 bases. The CDR3 runs to 15 residues. Per germline, CDR1 LNHNV and CDR2 YYDKDF (reference sequence). V trimming: 0 bases; J trimming: 3 bases; junction bases outside the gene matches: 3. This CDR3 reads CATSRDPAGGYEQYF. The CDR3, as DNA: TGTGCCACCAGCAGAGATCCAGCGGGGGGCTACGAGCAGTACTTC.

As DNA, the CDR3 is TGCGCCAGCAGCTTGGCCGAGCCGCGGGGGGGCCAAGATACGCAGTATTTT. Its protein is CASSLAEPRGGQDTQYF. V usage is TRBV5-1 and J usage is TRBJ2-3, with 9 bases lining up with TRBD2. The CDR3 extends over 17 amino acids. Germline CDR1 SGHRS, CDR2 YFSETQ. V lost 0 bases, J lost 5 bases, and 10 bases stayed unmatched. The full variable domain, in which reference TRBV5-1 and TRBJ2-3 provide the parts outside the CDR3, is KAGVTQTPRYLIKTRGQQVTLSCSPISGHRSVSWYQQTPGQGLQFLFEYFSETQRNKGNFPGRFSGRQFSNSRSEMNVSTLELGDSALYLCASSLAEPRGGQDTQYFGPGTRLTVL.

V gene TRBV12-5 combines with J gene TRBJ2-5; 9 bases are shared with TRBD1. J was trimmed by 4 bases and V by 5 bases; bases with no gene match: 8. The germline CDR1 and CDR2 sequences are LGHNT and FRNRAP. The CDR3 has 15 residues. CDR3 sequence: CASGPTGGERETQYF. The CDR3 region has the DNA TGTGCTAGTGGTCCTACAGGGGGCGAAAGAGAGACCCAGTACTTC.

The V call is TRBV19, the J call TRBJ2-2; weak D call: TRBD1 (5 bases). Germline assignment: CDR1 LNHDA and CDR2 SQIVND (reference sequence). V was cut by 4 bases and J by 2 bases, with 14 bases left in between. The CDR3 has 16 amino acids. Here the CDR3 DNA reads TGTGCCAGTAGTAAGGTGGGGCAGGGTAACACCGGGGAGCTGTTTTTT. Its protein is CASSKVGQGNTGELFF.